This TCR beta chain stems from a study of T cells expressing NK-cell markers. Study-level background: Seven HCMV-seropositive donors and one seronegative donor made up the eight sequenced donors.

Points on this clonotype: Antigen: not known.

Making the TCR beta cDNA relied on 5'RACE template switching with UMIs. Reprocessing the 5' RACE reads, TCRdb reports a single entry for every CDR3 protein and omits DNA. This table lists 400,000 to 500,000 distinct CDR3 sequences. Study-wide points: It was still unclear whether expanded NKG2C+ T cell clones were HCMV specific.

CDR3 size: 15 residues. Germline V gene sequence: CDR1 DFQATT, CDR2 SNEGSKA (reference sequence). This chain uses TRBV20-1 with TRBJ2-7; the D call from TCRdb, TRBD1, cannot be confirmed without DNA. The specimen was blood T cells: a sorted CD56 or NKG2C T cell subset, CD4+ or CD8+ T cells, or bulk PBMC T cells (not recorded which). This clonotype was obtained from a woman between 18 and 70 years old in good health. The CDR3 loop reads CSAPSGTGGSYEQYF.